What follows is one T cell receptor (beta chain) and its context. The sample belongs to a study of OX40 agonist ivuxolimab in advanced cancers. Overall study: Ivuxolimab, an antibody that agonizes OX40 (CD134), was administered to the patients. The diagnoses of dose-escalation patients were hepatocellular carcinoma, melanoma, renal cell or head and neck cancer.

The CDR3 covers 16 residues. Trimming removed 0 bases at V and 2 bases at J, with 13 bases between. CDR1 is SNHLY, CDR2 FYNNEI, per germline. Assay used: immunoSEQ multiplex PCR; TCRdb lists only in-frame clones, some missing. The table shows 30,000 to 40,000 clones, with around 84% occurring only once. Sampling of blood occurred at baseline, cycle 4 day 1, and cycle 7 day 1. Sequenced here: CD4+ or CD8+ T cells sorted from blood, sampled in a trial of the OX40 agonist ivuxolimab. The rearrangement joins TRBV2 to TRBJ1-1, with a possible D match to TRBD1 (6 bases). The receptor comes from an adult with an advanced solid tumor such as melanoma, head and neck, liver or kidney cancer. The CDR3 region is CASSEARGHRNTEAFF. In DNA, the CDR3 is TGTGCCAGCAGTGAAGCGAGGGGACACCGTAACACTGAAGCTTTCTTT.